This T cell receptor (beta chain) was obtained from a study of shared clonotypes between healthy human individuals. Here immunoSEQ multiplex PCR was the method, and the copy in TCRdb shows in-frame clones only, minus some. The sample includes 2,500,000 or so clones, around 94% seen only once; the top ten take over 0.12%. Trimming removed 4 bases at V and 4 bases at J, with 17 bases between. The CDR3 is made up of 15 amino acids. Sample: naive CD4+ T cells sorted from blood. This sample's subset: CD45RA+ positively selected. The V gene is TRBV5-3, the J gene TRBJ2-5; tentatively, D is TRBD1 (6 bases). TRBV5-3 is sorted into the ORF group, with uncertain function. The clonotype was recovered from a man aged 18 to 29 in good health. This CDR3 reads CARSPSLWGRETQYF. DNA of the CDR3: TGTGCCAGAAGCCCGTCCCTTTGGGGGCGAGAGACCCAGTACTTC.